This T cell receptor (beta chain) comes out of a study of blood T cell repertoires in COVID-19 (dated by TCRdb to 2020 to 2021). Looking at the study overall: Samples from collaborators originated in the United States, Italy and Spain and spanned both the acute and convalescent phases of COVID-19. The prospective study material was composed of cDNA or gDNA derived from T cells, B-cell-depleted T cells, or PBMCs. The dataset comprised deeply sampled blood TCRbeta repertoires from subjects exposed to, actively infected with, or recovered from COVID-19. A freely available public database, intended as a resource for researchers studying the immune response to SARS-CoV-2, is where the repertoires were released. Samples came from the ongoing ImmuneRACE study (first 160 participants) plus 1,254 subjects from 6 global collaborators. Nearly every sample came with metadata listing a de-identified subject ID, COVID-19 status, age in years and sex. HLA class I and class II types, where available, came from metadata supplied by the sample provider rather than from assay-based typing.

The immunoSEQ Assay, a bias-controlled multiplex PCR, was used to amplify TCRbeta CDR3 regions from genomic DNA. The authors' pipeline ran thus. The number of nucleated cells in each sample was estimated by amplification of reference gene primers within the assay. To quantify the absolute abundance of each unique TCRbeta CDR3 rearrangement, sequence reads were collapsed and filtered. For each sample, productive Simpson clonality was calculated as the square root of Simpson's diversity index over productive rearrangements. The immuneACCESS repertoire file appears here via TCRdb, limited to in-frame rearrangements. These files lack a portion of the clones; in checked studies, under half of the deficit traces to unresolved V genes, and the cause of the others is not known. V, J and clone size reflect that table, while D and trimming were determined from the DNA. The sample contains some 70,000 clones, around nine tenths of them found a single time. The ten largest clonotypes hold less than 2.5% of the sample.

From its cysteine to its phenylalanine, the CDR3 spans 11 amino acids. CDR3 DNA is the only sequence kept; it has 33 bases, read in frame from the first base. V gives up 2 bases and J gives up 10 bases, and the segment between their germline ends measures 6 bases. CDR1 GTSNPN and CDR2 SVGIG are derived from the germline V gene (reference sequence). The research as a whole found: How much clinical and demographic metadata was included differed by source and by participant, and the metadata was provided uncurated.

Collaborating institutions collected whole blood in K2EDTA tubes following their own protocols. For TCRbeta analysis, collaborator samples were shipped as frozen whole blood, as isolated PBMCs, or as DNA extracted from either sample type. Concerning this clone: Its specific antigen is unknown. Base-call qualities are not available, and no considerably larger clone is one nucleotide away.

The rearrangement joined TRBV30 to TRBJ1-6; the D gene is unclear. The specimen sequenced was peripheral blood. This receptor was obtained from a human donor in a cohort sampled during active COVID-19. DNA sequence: TGTGCCTGGAGTCTCTCCTCACCCCTCCACTTT. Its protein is CAWSLSSPLHF.